This T cell receptor beta chain appears in the sequencing data of a study of blood T cell repertoires in COVID-19. Study in general: Spain, Italy and the United States supplied samples that represented acute and convalescent COVID-19. T cells, B-cell-depleted T cells, or PBMCs supplied cDNA or gDNA.

Germline assignment: CDR1 LNHDA and CDR2 SQIVND (reference sequence). The CDR3 runs 13 residues. With 8 bases clipped from V and 9 bases from J, the junction kept 4 bases outside the gene matches. This table comes from immunoSEQ multiplex PCR, and its TCRdb copy is limited to in-frame clones, with some not included. Found here are over 25,000 clones, around nine tenths of them singletons; the top ten hold about 13%. The V gene is TRBV19, the J gene TRBJ1-6; 10 bases match TRBD1. What was sequenced was peripheral blood. The receptor was isolated from a human donor in a cohort sampled during active COVID-19. The donor label of this sample is uncertain. The chain's CDR3 is CASQDRGLSPLHF. CDR3 nucleotides: TGTGCCAGTCAAGACAGGGGGCTTTCACCCCTCCACTTT.